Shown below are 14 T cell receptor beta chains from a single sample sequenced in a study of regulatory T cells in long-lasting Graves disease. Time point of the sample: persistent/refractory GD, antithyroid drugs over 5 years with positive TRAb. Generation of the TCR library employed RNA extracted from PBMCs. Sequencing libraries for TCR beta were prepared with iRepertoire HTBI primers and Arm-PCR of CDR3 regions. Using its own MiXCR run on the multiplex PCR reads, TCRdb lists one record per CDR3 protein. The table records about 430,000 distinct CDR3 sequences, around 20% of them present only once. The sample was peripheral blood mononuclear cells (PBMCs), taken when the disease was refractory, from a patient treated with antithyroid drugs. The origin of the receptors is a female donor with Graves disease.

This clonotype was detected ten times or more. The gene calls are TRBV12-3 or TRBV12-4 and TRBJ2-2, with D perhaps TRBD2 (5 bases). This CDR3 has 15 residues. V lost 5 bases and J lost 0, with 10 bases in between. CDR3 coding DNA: TGTGCCAGCAGTCGGGCTAGCCCGAACACCGGGGAGCTGTTTTTT. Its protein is CASSRASPNTGELFF.

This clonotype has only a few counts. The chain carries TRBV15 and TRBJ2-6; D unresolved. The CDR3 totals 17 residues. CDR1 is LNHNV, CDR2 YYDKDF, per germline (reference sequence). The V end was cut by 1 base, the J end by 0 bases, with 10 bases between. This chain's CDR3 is CATSRGLGFSGANVLTF. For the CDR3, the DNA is TGTGCCACCAGCAGAGGATTAGGGTTCTCTGGGGCCAACGTCCTGACTTTC.

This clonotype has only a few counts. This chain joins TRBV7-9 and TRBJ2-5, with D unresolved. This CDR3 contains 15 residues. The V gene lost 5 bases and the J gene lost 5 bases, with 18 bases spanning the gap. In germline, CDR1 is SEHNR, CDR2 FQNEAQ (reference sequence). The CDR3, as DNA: TGTGCCAGCAGCATTACGGACGGCCTCGGGGAGACCCAGTACTTC. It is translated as CASSITDGLGETQYF.

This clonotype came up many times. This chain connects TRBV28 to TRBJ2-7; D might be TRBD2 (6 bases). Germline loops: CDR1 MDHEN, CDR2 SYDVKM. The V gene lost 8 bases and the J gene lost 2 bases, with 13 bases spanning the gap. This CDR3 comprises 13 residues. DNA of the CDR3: TGTGCCAGCTTCCCCGGGGGAACCTACGAGCAGTACTTC. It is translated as CASFPGGTYEQYF.

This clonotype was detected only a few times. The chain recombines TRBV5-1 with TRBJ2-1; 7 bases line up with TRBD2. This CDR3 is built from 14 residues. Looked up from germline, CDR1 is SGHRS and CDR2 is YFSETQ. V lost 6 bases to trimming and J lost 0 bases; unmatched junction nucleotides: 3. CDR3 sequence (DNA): TGCGCCAGCACGCGGGAGAGCTCCTACAATGAGCAGTTCTTC. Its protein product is CASTRESSYNEQFF. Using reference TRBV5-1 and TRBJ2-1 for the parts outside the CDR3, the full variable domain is KAGVTQTPRYLIKTRGQQVTLSCSPISGHRSVSWYQQTPGQGLQFLFEYFSETQRNKGNFPGRFSGRQFSNSRSEMNVSTLELGDSALYLCASTRESSYNEQFFGPGTRLTVL.

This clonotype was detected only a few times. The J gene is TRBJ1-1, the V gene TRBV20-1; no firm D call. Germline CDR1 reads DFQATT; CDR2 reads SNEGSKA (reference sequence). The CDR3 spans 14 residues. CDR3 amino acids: CGLYPITSGTEAFF. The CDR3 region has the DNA TGCGGCCTGTACCCCATAACAAGCGGCACTGAAGCTTTCTTT.

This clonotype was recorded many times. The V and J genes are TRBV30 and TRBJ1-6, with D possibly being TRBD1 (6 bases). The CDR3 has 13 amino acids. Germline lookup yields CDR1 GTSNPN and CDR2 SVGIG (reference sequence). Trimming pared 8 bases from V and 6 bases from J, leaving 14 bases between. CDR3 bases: TGTGCCGTCAAGCAAGGGGGTAATTCACCCCTCCACTTT. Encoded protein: CAVKQGGNSPLHF.

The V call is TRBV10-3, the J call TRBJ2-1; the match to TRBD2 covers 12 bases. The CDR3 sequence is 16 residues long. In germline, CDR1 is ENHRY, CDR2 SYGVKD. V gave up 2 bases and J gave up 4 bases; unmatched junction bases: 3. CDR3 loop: CAISERTSGVYNEQFF. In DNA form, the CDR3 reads TGTGCCATCAGTGAGAGGACTAGCGGGGTGTACAATGAGCAGTTCTTC.

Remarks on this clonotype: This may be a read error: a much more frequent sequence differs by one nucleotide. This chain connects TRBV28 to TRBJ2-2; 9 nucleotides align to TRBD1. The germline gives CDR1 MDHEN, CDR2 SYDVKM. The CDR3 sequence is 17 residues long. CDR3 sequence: CASSLLSGTGNTGELVF. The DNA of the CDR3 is TGTGCCAGCAGTTTATTGTCCGGGACAGGGAACACCGGGGAGCTGGTTTTT.

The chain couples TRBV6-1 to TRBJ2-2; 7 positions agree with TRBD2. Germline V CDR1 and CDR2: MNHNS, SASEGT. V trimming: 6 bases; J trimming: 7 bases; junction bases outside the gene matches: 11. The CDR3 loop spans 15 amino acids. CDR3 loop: CASSRRDAGDGELFF. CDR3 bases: TGTGCCAGCAGCCGCCGGGACGCGGGAGACGGGGAGCTGTTTTTT.

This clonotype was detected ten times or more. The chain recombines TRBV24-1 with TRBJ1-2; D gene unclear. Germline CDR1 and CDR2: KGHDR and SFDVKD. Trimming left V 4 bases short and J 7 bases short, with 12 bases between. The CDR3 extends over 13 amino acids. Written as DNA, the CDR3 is TGTGCCACCAGTGAACTCGACGGAAGTGGCTACACCTTC. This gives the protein CATSELDGSGYTF.

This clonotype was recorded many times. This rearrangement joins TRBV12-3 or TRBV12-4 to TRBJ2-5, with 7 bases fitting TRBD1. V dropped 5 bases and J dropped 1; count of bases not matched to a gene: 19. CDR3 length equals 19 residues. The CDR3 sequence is CASSRESLTGVSIQETQYF. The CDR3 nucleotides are TGTGCCAGCAGTCGAGAATCTTTAACAGGGGTATCAATCCAAGAGACCCAGTACTTC.

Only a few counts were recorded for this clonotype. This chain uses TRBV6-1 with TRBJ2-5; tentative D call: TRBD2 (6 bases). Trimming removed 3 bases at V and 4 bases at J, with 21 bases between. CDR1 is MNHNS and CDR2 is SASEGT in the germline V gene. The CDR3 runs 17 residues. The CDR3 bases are TGTGCCAGCAGTGACGGGACTGAGCTTAGGTGCACAGAGACCCAGTACTTC. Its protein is CASSDGTELRCTETQYF.

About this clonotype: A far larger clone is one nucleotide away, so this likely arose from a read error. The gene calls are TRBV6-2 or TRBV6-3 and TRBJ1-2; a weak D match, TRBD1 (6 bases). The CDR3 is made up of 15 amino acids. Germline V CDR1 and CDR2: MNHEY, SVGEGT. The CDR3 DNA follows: TGTGCCTGCAGTGTTCAGGACAGCGGACCCTATGGCTACACCTTC. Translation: CACSVQDSGPYGYTF.